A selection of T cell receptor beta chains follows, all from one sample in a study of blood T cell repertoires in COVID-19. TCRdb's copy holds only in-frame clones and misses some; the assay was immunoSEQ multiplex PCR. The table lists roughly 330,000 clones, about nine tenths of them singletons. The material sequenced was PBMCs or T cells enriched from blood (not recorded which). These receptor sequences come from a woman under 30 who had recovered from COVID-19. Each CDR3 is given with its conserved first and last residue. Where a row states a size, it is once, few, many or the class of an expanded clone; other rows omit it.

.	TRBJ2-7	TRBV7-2	CASSLGGQSSYEQYF
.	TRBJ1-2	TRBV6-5	CASSQWHQDNYGYTF
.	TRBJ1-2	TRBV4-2	CASSQVAAGSLGYGYTF
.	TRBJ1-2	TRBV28	CASSSSPGGYTF
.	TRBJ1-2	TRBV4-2	CASSQDWEAVYGYTF
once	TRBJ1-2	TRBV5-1	CASSVGDSNYGYTF
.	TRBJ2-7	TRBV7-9	CASSRPGLLQYEQYF
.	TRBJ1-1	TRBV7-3	CASSSSTGVAFF
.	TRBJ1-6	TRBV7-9	CATTEQGSVMDSPLHF
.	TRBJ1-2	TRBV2	CASSEQGGYGYTF
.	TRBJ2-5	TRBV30	CAWRSPGHGQETQYF
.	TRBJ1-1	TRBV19	CASSNQGLNTEAFF
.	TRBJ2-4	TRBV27	CASRRLAGGLSDIQYF
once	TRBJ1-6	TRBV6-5	CASSWTGYNSPLHF
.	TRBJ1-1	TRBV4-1	CASSLTGTGVFMNTEAFF
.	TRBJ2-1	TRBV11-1	CASSSDRASYNEQFF
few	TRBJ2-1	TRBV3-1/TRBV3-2	CASSQEDRAKFF
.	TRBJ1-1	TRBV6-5	CASSHTGAEAFF
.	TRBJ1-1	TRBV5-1	CASSLDKTGANTEAFF
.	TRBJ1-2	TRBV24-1	CATSPDGGGYTF
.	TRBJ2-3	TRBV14	CASSQDFGRGFTDTQYF
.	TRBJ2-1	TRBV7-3	CASSLSGTVHNEQFF
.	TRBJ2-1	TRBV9	CASSARSSGGAEEQFF
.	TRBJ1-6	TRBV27	CASSLSQGASPLHF
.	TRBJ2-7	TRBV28	CASSGTLATYEQYF
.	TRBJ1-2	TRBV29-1	CSGTTGGGYTF